The 20 T cell receptor beta chains reported below all come from one sample, sequenced in a study of blood T cell repertoires in COVID-19. Libraries were prepared by immunoSEQ multiplex PCR; TCRdb keeps only in-frame clonotypes and omits some of them. Of under 200,000 clones detected, roughly 87% appear once; the ten largest clones hold about 6.5%. Input material: PBMCs or T cells enriched from blood (not recorded which). The receptors shown here come from a woman aged 45-65 years who had recovered from COVID-19.

The chain links TRBV27 to TRBJ2-1, with D tentatively TRBD2 (6 bases). Trimming removed 1 base from V and 2 bases from J, with 12 bases in between. The CDR3 consists of 16 residues. Germline V gives CDR1 MNHEY, CDR2 SMNVEV (reference sequence). CDR3 region: CASSLFGSNPYNEQFF. DNA for the CDR3: TGTGCCAGCAGTTTATTCGGGAGTAATCCCTACAATGAGCAGTTCTTC.

The chain employs TRBV7-3 and TRBJ2-1; 8 bases line up with TRBD2. CDR1 SGHTA and CDR2 FQGTGA come from the germline V gene. The CDR3 runs 15 residues. Trimming removed 5 bases from V and 0 bases from J; junction bases left unmatched: 3. CDR3 in DNA: TGTGCCAGCAGCCCGAGCGGGAGCTCCTACAATGAGCAGTTCTTC. Amino acids: CASSPSGSSYNEQFF.

The CDR3 DNA reads TGCGCCAGCAGCCTTCCAGGGGGCGCAGATGGCTACACCTTC. Translated, it gives CASSLPGGADGYTF. The rearrangement uses TRBV5-1 and TRBJ1-2; 8 positions agree with TRBD1. The ends lost 4 bases at V and 6 bases at J; junction bases unmatched: 8. The CDR3 covers 14 residues. CDR1 is SGHRS, CDR2 YFSETQ, per germline. The complete variable domain, with remaining parts taken from reference TRBV5-1 and TRBJ1-2, reads KAGVTQTPRYLIKTRGQQVTLSCSPISGHRSVSWYQQTPGQGLQFLFEYFSETQRNKGNFPGRFSGRQFSNSRSEMNVSTLELGDSALYLCASSLPGGADGYTFGSGTRLTVV.

The V and J genes are TRBV28 and TRBJ1-4, with D maybe TRBD1 (5 bases). Germline CDR1 and CDR2: MDHEN and SYDVKM. The CDR3 totals 13 residues. V lost 3 bases and J lost 6, with 8 bases in between. The CDR3 region is CASSFRVYEKLFF. CDR3 DNA: TGTGCCAGCAGTTTCAGGGTTTATGAAAAACTGTTTTTT.

The V call is TRBV6-5, the J call TRBJ1-1; TRBD1 aligns across 8 bases. Germline CDR1 MNHEY, CDR2 SVGAGI. This CDR3 is built from 16 residues. V dropped 2 bases and J dropped 0; count of bases not matched to a gene: 5. In DNA, the CDR3 is TGTGCCAGCAGTTACAACAGGGGGAGGCTGAACACTGAAGCTTTCTTT. Protein product: CASSYNRGRLNTEAFF.

The chain has TRBV7-9 and TRBJ1-6, with D perhaps matching TRBD1 (5 bases). The CDR3 sequence is 14 residues long. Germline V gene lookup returns CDR1 SEHNR and CDR2 FQNEAQ (reference sequence). V lost 5 bases and J 7 bases, leaving 12 bases between the germline ends. The CDR3 nucleotides are TGTGCCAGCAGCCTGGACGGGGGGAATTCACCCCTCCACTTT. Translation: CASSLDGGNSPLHF.

The rearrangement uses TRBV19 and TRBJ2-1; 11 positions agree with TRBD1. Per the germline V gene, CDR1 is LNHDA and CDR2 is SQIVND (reference sequence). CDR3 length equals 16 residues. V lost 7 bases to trimming and J lost 5 bases; unmatched junction nucleotides: 10. This CDR3 reads CASKGAGTGGDNEQFF. In DNA form, the CDR3 reads TGTGCCAGTAAAGGGGCCGGGACAGGGGGGGACAATGAGCAGTTCTTC.

The chain employs TRBV7-9 and TRBJ2-5, with D tentatively TRBD2 (6 bases). The CDR3 runs to 16 residues. Germline V gene data show CDR1 as SEHNR and CDR2 as FQNEAQ (reference sequence). V dropped 0 bases and J dropped 0 bases, with 11 bases sitting between them. CDR3 bases: TGTGCCAGCAGCTTAGCGGCTAGCGCCTACCAAGAGACCCAGTACTTC. Translated, it gives CASSLAASAYQETQYF.

This clone counts as medium-sized. This chain links TRBV19 with TRBJ2-6; D is unresolved. V lost 3 bases to trimming and J lost 0 bases, with 6 bases between them. Germline values: CDR1 LNHDA, CDR2 SQIVND (reference sequence). The CDR3 extends over 15 amino acids. CDR3: CASSIILSGANVLTF. In DNA form, the CDR3 reads TGTGCCAGTAGTATTATTCTCTCTGGGGCCAACGTCCTGACTTTC.

V is TRBV7-2 and J is TRBJ1-3, with 8 bases fitting TRBD1. Trimming at V came to 5 bases and at J to 2 bases, leaving 5 bases not matched to a gene. The length of the CDR3 is 15 residues. Germline V lookup: CDR1 SGHTA, CDR2 FQGNSA. This CDR3 is CASSQDRGTGNTIYF. The CDR3 DNA reads as TGTGCCAGCAGCCAAGACAGGGGTACTGGAAACACCATATATTTT. The full variable domain, rest sourced from reference TRBV7-2 and TRBJ1-3, is GAGVSQSPSNKVTEKGKDVELRCDPISGHTALYWYRQSLGQGLEFLIYFQGNSAPDKSGLPSDRFSAERTGGSVSTLTIQRTQQEDSAVYLCASSQDRGTGNTIYFGEGSWLTVV.

The genes are TRBV5-8 and TRBJ2-6; 8 bases map to TRBD2. J was trimmed by 0 bases and V by 0 bases; bases with no gene match: 8. CDR3 size: 19 residues. Germline assignment: CDR1 SGHTS and CDR2 YDEGEE. CDR3 nucleotides: TGTGCCAGCAGCTTGGAGATAGCGGGGTATAGCTCTGGGGCCAACGTCCTGACTTTC. It yields the protein CASSLEIAGYSSGANVLTF.

The chain has TRBV21-1 and TRBJ2-1; TRBD2 was called by the table and not checked on the DNA. TRBV21-1 is shown as a pseudogene. The CDR3 loop spans 20 amino acids. This CDR3 reads CASSKMDRVSGTSGRNEQFF. In DNA form, the CDR3 reads TGTGCCAGCAGCAAAATGGACAGGGTATCCGGAACTAGCGGGAGGAATGAGCAGTTCTTC.

This chain connects TRBV28 to TRBJ1-6; D is undetermined. The CDR3 totals 15 residues. Germline-derived CDR1 and CDR2 are MDHEN and SYDVKM. Trimming stripped 6 bases from V and 4 bases from J, with 13 bases between. The DNA of the CDR3 is TGTGCCAGCAGGGACTTCAGGTTGTATAATTCACCCCTCCACTTT. As protein: CASRDFRLYNSPLHF.

This clone appeared a single time. CDR3 in amino acids: CASRIGTGLSNEQFF. The CDR3 bases are TGTGCCAGCAGAATCGGGACAGGCCTGTCCAATGAGCAGTTCTTC. The chain combines TRBV7-9 with TRBJ2-1; 8 nucleotides line up with TRBD1. Per germline, CDR1 SEHNR and CDR2 FQNEAQ (reference sequence). Trimming removed 6 bases from V and 6 bases from J; junction bases left unmatched: 10. The CDR3 consists of 15 residues.

This clone showed up just a few times. The chain links TRBV7-9 to TRBJ2-7; 7 positions agree with TRBD2. V lost 7 bases and J lost 7; bases outside the gene matches: 4. The germline CDR1 and CDR2 sequences are SEHNR and FQNEAQ (reference sequence). This CDR3 is 11 amino acids long. DNA for the CDR3: TGTGCCAGCACCGGGACTACGGAGCAGTACTTC. It specifies CASTGTTEQYF.

The chain uses TRBV5-5 and TRBJ1-2, with D possibly matching TRBD1 (5 bases). The CDR3 is 15 residues long. With 0 bases removed from V and 2 bases from J, the gap between germline ends came to 11 bases. Germline V gives CDR1 SGHKS, CDR2 YYEKEE (reference sequence). The CDR3 nucleotides read TGTGCCAGCAGCTTGGGTCTGGGGGGGAACTATGGCTACACCTTC. It is translated as CASSLGLGGNYGYTF.

The chain couples TRBV7-8 to TRBJ1-2; a weak D match, TRBD1 (6 bases). The CDR3 has 17 residues. V lost 5 bases and J lost 8, with 27 bases in between. Germline CDR1 reads SGHVS; CDR2 reads FQNEAQ. In DNA form, the CDR3 reads TGTGCCAGCAGCGATCTTCTCGACGGGACATCCTCGAGGGGCTACACCTTC. Its protein product is CASSDLLDGTSSRGYTF. Full variable domain (missing parts from reference TRBV7-8 and TRBJ1-2): GAGVSQSPRYKVAKRGQDVALRCDPISGHVSLFWYQQALGQGPEFLTYFQNEAQLDKSGLPSDRFFAERPEGSVSTLKIQRTQQEDSAVYLCASSDLLDGTSSRGYTFGSGTRLTVV.

The CDR3 sequence: CASSWDRAGELFF. The CDR3 region has the DNA TGTGCCAGCAGCTGGGACAGGGCAGGGGAGCTGTTTTTT. The V gene is TRBV7-3, the J gene TRBJ2-2, with TRBD1 matching over 9 bases. The V segment lost 4 bases and the J segment 8 bases; nucleotides outside the gene matches: 2. The CDR3 covers 13 residues. Looked up from germline, CDR1 is SGHTA and CDR2 is FQGTGA.

This clone was seen only once. The chain carries TRBV30 and TRBJ2-7; TRBD1 aligns across 7 bases. Germline loops: CDR1 GTSNPN, CDR2 SVGIG (reference sequence). Trimming removed 2 bases from V and 5 bases from J; junction bases left unmatched: 9. The CDR3 is made up of 14 amino acids. CDR3 amino acids: CAWSQTGRFDEQYF. Written as DNA, the CDR3 is TGTGCCTGGAGTCAGACAGGGAGATTCGACGAGCAGTACTTC.

This clone was counted a single time. The chain is built from TRBV18 and TRBJ1-4; 10 bases fit TRBD1. From germline, CDR1 is KGHSH and CDR2 LQKENI. With V trimmed by 0 bases and J by 11 bases, 6 bases remained unmatched. CDR3 size: 15 residues. This CDR3 reads CASSPPGQGNGKLFF. CDR3 sequence (DNA): TGTGCCAGCTCACCACCGGGACAGGGGAACGGGAAACTGTTTTTT. Based on the CDR3 plus reference TRBV18 and TRBJ1-4, the full variable domain is NAGVMQNPRHLVRRRGQEARLRCSPMKGHSHVYWYRQLPEEGLKFMVYLQKENIIDESGMPKERFSAEFPKEGPSILRIQQVVRGDSAAYFCASSPPGQGNGKLFFGSGTQLSVL.